The 26 T cell receptor beta chains reported below all come from one sample, sequenced in a study of CD8+CD57+ T cells in acquired aplastic anemia. Before being chosen for sequencing, patients had shown CD8+CD57+ cell expansion by flow cytometry. The template used for profiling TCR beta VDJ and CDR3 was genomic DNA. TCRdb independently ran MiXCR on the reads; one entry per CDR3 protein. Of around 170,000 distinct CDR3 sequences in the sample, around half are singletons; the top ten hold under 3.5%. The source material was sorted CD4+, CD8+, or CD8+CD57+ T cells (not recorded which) from PBMCs. These receptors came from a human donor with aplastic anemia.

This chain links TRBV10-1 with TRBJ2-3; 14 positions match TRBD2. The CDR3 has 19 residues. J lost 3 bases, V lost 8 bases, and 16 bases had no gene match. CDR1 and CDR2 (germline): WNHNN, SYGVQD (reference sequence). CDR3 DNA: TGCGCCAGCCCCCAGACCCCGAACGGGACTAGCGGGGGTACAGATACGCAGTATTTT. Encoded protein: CASPQTPNGTSGGTDTQYF.

Many counts were recorded for this clonotype. V is TRBV7-8 and J is TRBJ1-5; D gene uncertain. The CDR3 length is 15 residues. The V end was cut by 6 bases, the J end by 3 bases, with 15 bases between. Looked up from germline, CDR1 is SGHVS and CDR2 is FQNEAQ. The CDR3, as DNA: TGTGCCAGCAGTGCCGGGAAGGGCCCCAATCAGCCCCAGCATTTT. Its protein product is CASSAGKGPNQPQHF.

The chain links TRBV24-1 to TRBJ2-3; D possibly corresponds to TRBD2 (6 bases). CDR1 KGHDR and CDR2 SFDVKD come from the germline V gene. The CDR3 sequence is 12 residues long. Trimming removed 10 bases at V and 5 bases at J, with 12 bases between. CDR3 amino acids: CATSGDGDTQYF. The CDR3 DNA reads as TGTGCCACGTCGGGGGATGGAGATACGCAGTATTTT.

V gene TRBV19 combines with J gene TRBJ2-1; 10 positions agree with TRBD1. Germline V gives CDR1 LNHDA, CDR2 SQIVND (reference sequence). V lost 5 bases and J lost 7; bases outside the gene matches: 8. The CDR3 contains 15 residues. This CDR3 is CASSPGQGGANEQFF. The CDR3, as DNA: TGTGCCAGTAGTCCCGGACAGGGGGGGGCTAATGAGCAGTTCTTC.

This clonotype was recorded many times. The V and J genes are TRBV6-4 and TRBJ2-7, with 8 nucleotides matching TRBD1. The CDR3 is 13 amino acids. Trimming took 3 bases from V and 6 from J; bases not matched to a gene: 4. CDR1 and CDR2 from the germline V gene are MRHNA and SNTAGT. The chain's CDR3 is CASSEIQGVEQYF. CDR3 sequence (DNA): TGTGCCAGCAGTGAAATACAGGGGGTCGAGCAGTACTTC.

Note on this clonotype: At one end, the junction sequence differs from germline, possibly due to a read error. This rearrangement joins TRBV7-7 to TRBJ2-1, with 7 bases identical to TRBD1. CDR3 length: 13 amino acids. CDR1 is SSHAT and CDR2 is FNYEAQ in the germline V gene (reference sequence). The CDR3: CASSPDRDNEQFF. The CDR3 DNA sequence: TGTGCTAGCAGTCCCGACAGGGACAATGAGCAGTTCTTC.

The J gene is TRBJ2-1, the V gene TRBV25-1; D possibly matches TRBD1 or TRBD2 (7 bases each). This CDR3 has 16 residues. Trimming took off 6 bases at V and 2 bases at J, with 17 bases between the two ends. The germline V gene encodes CDR1 MGHDK and CDR2 SYGVNS. The CDR3 region is CASSQGGAGAYNEQFF. The CDR3 DNA reads as TGTGCCAGCAGCCAGGGGGGGGCTGGCGCCTACAATGAGCAGTTCTTC. The whole variable domain, remainder taken from reference TRBV25-1 and TRBJ2-1, is EADIYQTPRYLVIGTGKKITLECSQTMGHDKMYWYQQDPGMELHLIHYSYGVNSTEKGDLSSESTVSRIRTEHFPLTLESARPSHTSQYLCASSQGGAGAYNEQFFGPGTRLTVL.

The chain employs TRBV10-1 and TRBJ2-3; 11 bases align to TRBD1. The CDR3 sequence is 13 residues long. Trimming at V came to 8 bases and at J to 3 bases, leaving 1 base not matched to a gene. Germline values: CDR1 WNHNN, CDR2 SYGVQD (reference sequence). Here the CDR3 reads CASGTGGTDTQYF. The CDR3 region has the DNA TGCGCCAGCGGGACAGGGGGGACAGATACGCAGTATTTT.

In its sample, this clonotype was seen many times. The V and J genes are TRBV19 and TRBJ2-2, with 12 bases fitting TRBD2. The CDR3 totals 15 residues. Germline assignment: CDR1 LNHDA and CDR2 SQIVND (reference sequence). J was trimmed by 8 bases and V by 10 bases; bases with no gene match: 11. CDR3 bases: TGTGCCACCCTAGGACTAGCGGGACAATCAGGGGAGCTGTTTTTT. Protein: CATLGLAGQSGELFF.

In its sample, this clonotype was seen many times. The chain recombines TRBV20-1 with TRBJ1-2, with D perhaps matching TRBD1 (6 bases). The germline V gene encodes CDR1 DFQATT and CDR2 SNEGSKA (reference sequence). The CDR3 has 12 amino acids. The V end lost 5 bases, the J end lost 6 bases, and 13 bases lay between the germline ends. Here the CDR3 reads CSASLTGHGYTF. The CDR3 DNA sequence: TGCAGTGCTTCTCTTACAGGGCATGGCTACACCTTC.

Concerning this clonotype itself: Being one base from a much bigger clone, this may be a read error. The chain couples TRBV20-1 to TRBJ1-4; D uncertain. The CDR3 has 11 residues. Germline-derived CDR1 and CDR2 are DFQATT and SNEGSKA (reference sequence). The V and J ends lost 6 bases and 6 bases respectively, with 8 bases between them. The CDR3 nucleotides read TGCAGTGCCTATTTAGATGAAAAACTGTTTTTT. Residues: CSAYLDEKLFF.

This clonotype was seen many times. The chain carries TRBV20-1 and TRBJ1-2; D is unclear. The germline CDR1 and CDR2 sequences are DFQATT and SNEGSKA (reference sequence). V was shortened by 3 bases and J by 2 bases, with 13 bases between the two germline ends. The CDR3 loop spans 14 amino acids. In DNA, the CDR3 is TGCAGTGCTAGGACCCTCTCTCTAAACTATGGCTACACCTTC. This encodes CSARTLSLNYGYTF.

The chain carries TRBV20-1 and TRBJ2-2; the D gene could be TRBD1 or TRBD2 (5 bases each). Per germline, CDR1 DFQATT and CDR2 SNEGSKA (reference sequence). V was clipped by 1 base and J by 0 bases, with 12 bases between them. This CDR3 spans 16 amino acids. The CDR3 region has the DNA TGCAGTGCTAGAGGTTCTCCGGGGCCGAACACCGGGGAGCTGTTTTTT. It encodes CSARGSPGPNTGELFF.

The rearrangement uses TRBV19 and TRBJ2-7, with TRBD2 matching over 7 bases. The length of the CDR3 is 15 residues. V was clipped by 4 bases and J by 3 bases; unmatched bases: 9. Germline assignment: CDR1 LNHDA and CDR2 SQIVND (reference sequence). The CDR3 region has the DNA TGTGCCAGTAGTAGCTCGTCCCGGGGGGTCTACGAGCAGTACTTC. This sequence encodes CASSSSSRGVYEQYF.

This clonotype was counted at least ten times. The rearrangement uses TRBV5-8 and TRBJ2-1; 8 bases line up with TRBD2. This CDR3 spans 14 amino acids. Germline CDR1 SGHTS, CDR2 YDEGEE. Losses at the gene ends were 4 bases for V and 2 bases for J; bases not matched to a gene: 2. The CDR3 loop reads CASSRGLAYNEQFF. CDR3 DNA: TGTGCCAGCAGCCGGGGACTAGCCTACAATGAGCAGTTCTTC.

This clonotype was picked up many times. The rearrangement links TRBV4-3 to TRBJ1-3; maybe TRBD1 (6 bases). V dropped 1 base and J dropped 3 bases, with 10 bases sitting between them. The CDR3 is 15 residues long. Germline values: CDR1 LGHNA, CDR2 YSLEER. CDR3 bases: TGCGCCAGCAGCCAAGGTTGGGGACATGGAAACACCATATATTTT. It specifies CASSQGWGHGNTIYF.

This clonotype was seen repeatedly, ten times or more. DNA for the CDR3: TGTGCCAGCAGCGATAGCAACCCCCCCAATGAGCAGTTCTTC. Its protein product is CASSDSNPPNEQFF. The V gene is TRBV7-2, the J gene TRBJ2-1, with unresolved D. CDR3 length: 14 amino acids. Germline loops: CDR1 SGHTA, CDR2 FQGNSA. The V gene lost 5 bases and the J gene lost 6 bases, with 14 bases spanning the gap.

This clonotype was seen only a few times. V is TRBV9 and J is TRBJ1-6, with D perhaps matching TRBD1 (6 bases). The CDR3 covers 15 residues. CDR1 and CDR2 (germline): SGDLS, YYNGEE. With 2 bases removed from V and 6 bases from J, the gap between germline ends came to 12 bases. CDR3 region: CASSVTGSPNSPLHF. DNA of the CDR3: TGTGCCAGCAGCGTTACAGGGAGCCCTAATTCACCCCTCCACTTT.

The rearrangement uses TRBV19 and TRBJ1-6, with TRBD1 as a possible D gene (6 bases). The germline CDR1 and CDR2 sequences are LNHDA and SQIVND (reference sequence). V lost 10 bases, J lost 9 bases, and 22 bases lay in between. The CDR3 contains 15 residues. The CDR3 DNA follows: TGTGCCACCAGGAGGACGGCGAGGGGGGGTTCACCCCTCCACTTT. Translating gives CATRRTARGGSPLHF.

The chain links TRBV6-4 to TRBJ1-5; TRBD1 aligns across 10 bases. V shed 2 bases and J 0 bases; nucleotides not matched to a gene: 7. The germline V gene has CDR1 MRHNA and CDR2 SNTAGT. This CDR3 has 18 amino acids. The chain's CDR3 is CASSDGQGGVYSNQPQHF. DNA of the CDR3: TGTGCCAGCAGTGACGGACAGGGGGGGGTTTATAGCAATCAGCCCCAGCATTTT.

V and J are TRBV24-1 and TRBJ2-7; 8 bases are shared with TRBD1. The CDR3 totals 14 residues. Germline V lookup: CDR1 KGHDR, CDR2 SFDVKD. V was clipped by 5 bases and J by 5 bases; unmatched bases: 7. The CDR3 reads CATSGAGGADEQYF. DNA for the CDR3: TGTGCCACCAGTGGGGCAGGGGGCGCGGACGAGCAGTACTTC.

This clonotype has a count of ten or more. The chain is built from TRBV5-1 and TRBJ1-6; D might be TRBD1 (5 bases). The length of the CDR3 is 18 residues. Per germline, CDR1 SGHRS and CDR2 YFSETQ. The germline V and J ends were trimmed by 3 bases and 3 bases, with 19 bases remaining between them. This CDR3 is CASSSGLVGQGYNSPLHF. CDR3 nucleotides: TGCGCCAGCAGCTCGGGTTTGGTTGGGCAGGGCTATAATTCACCCCTCCACTTT.

This clonotype was detected a few times. This chain uses TRBV18 with TRBJ1-1; no clear D. The CDR3 has 13 residues. Trimming stripped 3 bases from V and 0 bases from J, with 5 bases between. CDR1 and CDR2 (germline): KGHSH, LQKENI. The CDR3 DNA reads TGTGCCAGCTCACCGAAAATGAACACTGAAGCTTTCTTT. Its protein is CASSPKMNTEAFF.

The DNA of the CDR3 is TGTGCCAGTAGTTCCCCGCCAACTAATGAAAAACTGTTTTTT. Translation: CASSSPPTNEKLFF. The chain joins TRBV19 to TRBJ1-4, with unresolved D. The V and J ends lost 5 bases and 0 bases respectively, with 7 bases between them. This CDR3 contains 14 residues. Germline V gene sequence: CDR1 LNHDA, CDR2 SQIVND (reference sequence).

This clonotype has ten or more counts. This rearrangement joins TRBV5-1 to TRBJ2-2; 9 bases are shared with TRBD2. The trim removed 5 bases at V and 7 bases at J, leaving 0 bases unmatched. The CDR3 has 12 amino acids. Germline CDR1 and CDR2: SGHRS and YFSETQ. The CDR3 here is CASRLAGGELFF. CDR3 in DNA: TGCGCCAGCAGACTAGCGGGCGGGGAGCTGTTTTTT.

About this clonotype: A clone one base away is much larger, so this may be a read error. This chain uses TRBV6-1 with TRBJ2-1; D ambiguous. From germline, CDR1 is MNHNS and CDR2 SASEGT. This CDR3 spans 10 amino acids. CDR3 loop: CASEYNERFF. The CDR3 bases are TGTGCCAGCGAGTACAATGAGCGGTTCTTC.